This T cell receptor (beta chain) comes out of a study of cytomegalovirus exposure and HLA in healthy donors. In the study overall: Earlier findings included about 120 million unique TCR beta sequences obtained from 180 million or so T cells. The study, taken as a whole, reports: Associated with HLA alleles at 0.05 false discovery rate in a later analysis were 16,951 TCR beta sequences. Within the data, a cluster of highly shared sequence variants was likely a sequencing artifact.

Note on this clone: Its antigen remains unknown. In the same sample, other DNA sequences code for this CDR3.

The PCR had 60 Vbeta and 13 Jbeta primers. Some clones are missing from TCRdb's copy, which holds only in-frame ones; the method was immunoSEQ multiplex PCR. This repertoire shows around 130,000 clones, less than 75% found once; its top ten account for approximately 2.1%. The donors gave bone marrow, and they were healthy. V dropped 5 bases and J dropped 2; count of bases not matched to a gene: 5. Germline CDR1 reads SGHAT; CDR2 reads FQNNGV. This CDR3 has 16 residues. This chain uses TRBV11-2 with TRBJ2-3; TRBD2 agrees at 12 bases. The specimen was PBMCs. The sequence derives from a woman aged 40 to 50 in good health and CMV-seropositive. The CDR3 here is CASSRLAGVFTDTQYF. CDR3 bases: TGTGCCAGCAGCCGACTAGCGGGAGTCTTCACAGATACGCAGTATTTT.